The T cell receptor (beta chain) described here comes from a study of T cells in Graves' hyperthyroidism and ophthalmopathy. General observations from the study: Expanded thyroid clonotypes (above 0.001) were mostly also found in blood.

With respect to this clonotype: What it binds is not known.

V gave up 5 bases and J gave up 0 bases, with 7 bases separating them. CDR3 length: 14 amino acids. Germline V gene lookup returns CDR1 MNHNS and CDR2 SASEGT. TCR beta CDR3 regions were amplified from RNA. HTBI primers were the set used in a first-round RT-PCR of the TCR CDR3. TCRdb re-derived calls from the multiplex PCR reads in MiXCR, one entry per CDR3 protein. The repertoire holds 550,000 to 650,000 distinct CDR3 sequences, less than 15% seen once, with over 11% in the top ten. The sample was blood. The chain couples TRBV6-1 to TRBJ2-2, with D uncertain. The TCR comes from a woman between 40 and 50 years old with Graves' hyperthyroidism. CDR3 amino acids: CASSSRSNTGELFF. The CDR3 nucleotides read TGTGCCAGCAGTTCACGGTCGAACACCGGGGAGCTGTTTTTT.